This TCR beta chain was sequenced in a study of blood T cell repertoires in COVID-19. Across the whole study: The United States, Italy and Spain provided the acute and convalescent COVID-19 samples. Nucleic acid was either cDNA or gDNA, and it came from T cells, B-cell-depleted T cells, or PBMCs.

Germline lookup yields CDR1 MDHEN and CDR2 SYDVKM. The CDR3 loop spans 15 amino acids. Deletions cut 6 bases from V and 3 bases from J, with 17 bases between. This clone has a handful of counts. Original analysis: Estimated nucleated cell counts came from reference gene primer amplification. TCRdb keeps only in-frame clones here, not all; method: immunoSEQ multiplex PCR. That table supplies the V and J calls and clone size; D and trimming were determined from the DNA. The sample carries more than 60,000 clones, about 74% recorded once. The sequence derives from a human donor with acute or convalescent COVID-19. The donor label of this sample is uncertain. The sequenced material came from peripheral blood. The chain couples TRBV28 to TRBJ1-1; D is possibly TRBD1 (5 bases). Here the CDR3 DNA reads TGTGCCAGCAGGGGTGCGGGGGTAGGGGACACTGAAGCTTTCTTT. Translating it yields CASRGAGVGDTEAFF.